These 22 T cell receptor beta chains came from one sample sequenced in a study of pediatric ulcerative colitis. The assay was immunoSEQ multiplex PCR, and TCRdb's table has in-frame clones only and misses some. The sample consists of 57,000 or so clones, about 89% of them appearing once. The sequenced sample was blood. Receptors originate from a boy under 18 who was a control in a study of pediatric ulcerative colitis.

This clone came up a few times. The chain carries TRBV7-8 and TRBJ1-1; D is undetermined. This CDR3 region has 16 residues. Trimming left V 5 bases short and J 4 bases short, with 20 bases between. Per the germline V gene, CDR1 is SGHVS and CDR2 is FQNEAQ. CDR3 sequence reads: CASSQRRRGVTTEAFF. The DNA for the CDR3 is TGTGCCAGCAGCCAAAGAAGGCGGGGAGTGACCACTGAAGCTTTCTTT.

The genes are TRBV2 and TRBJ2-7; either TRBD1 or TRBD2 may supply D (5 bases each). V lost 8 bases and J lost 4, with 18 bases in between. Germline-derived CDR1 and CDR2 are SNHLY and FYNNEI. There are 14 residues in the CDR3. The CDR3 DNA sequence: TGTGCCAGCTCTCTCGGGACGGGTTTTTACGAGCAGTACTTC. This sequence encodes CASSLGTGFYEQYF.

The V call is TRBV7-9, the J call TRBJ2-5, with no clear D. V was trimmed by 3 bases and J by 3 bases, leaving 5 bases between them. The germline V gene has CDR1 SEHNR and CDR2 FQNEAQ (reference sequence). The CDR3 has 12 residues. The CDR3 sequence is CASSFLKETQYF. CDR3 in DNA: TGTGCCAGCAGCTTCTTAAAAGAGACCCAGTACTTC.

The chain joins TRBV25-1 to TRBJ2-3, with 7 bases fitting TRBD2. In germline, CDR1 is MGHDK, CDR2 SYGVNS. V gave up 1 base and J gave up 3 bases; unmatched junction bases: 7. The CDR3 loop spans 16 amino acids. CDR3 in DNA: TGTGCCAGCAGTGAATCCGGCGGGAGAGGAACAGATACGCAGTATTTT. It encodes CASSESGGRGTDTQYF.

The sample holds a few counts of this clone. The chain joins TRBV4-1 to TRBJ1-2, with 7 bases aligning to TRBD1. The CDR3 spans 14 residues. The J segment lost 0 bases and the V segment lost 5 bases, leaving 3 bases of the junction unmatched. CDR1 is MGHRA, CDR2 YSYEKL, per germline. CDR3 nucleotides: TGCGCCAGCAGCGGGGACAGCACTAACTATGGCTACACCTTC. Encoded protein: CASSGDSTNYGYTF.

This clone was observed once. The chain carries TRBV29-1 and TRBJ2-3; maybe TRBD2 (6 bases). Germline V CDR1 and CDR2: SQVTM, ANQGSEA. V shed 1 base and J shed 7 bases, with 21 bases lying between them. The CDR3 is made up of 16 amino acids. The CDR3 region has the DNA TGCAGCGTTGAAGGGGAGGCAGGTTCAGTCGTGAATACGCAGTATTTT. It yields the protein CSVEGEAGSVVNTQYF.

The chain has TRBV2 and TRBJ1-5; 11 bases line up with TRBD1. There are 14 residues in the CDR3. Germline CDR1 and CDR2: SNHLY and FYNNEI. V dropped 6 bases and J dropped 4; count of bases not matched to a gene: 2. CDR3 in amino acids: CASRDRGLNQPQHF. The CDR3 nucleotides are TGTGCCAGCAGGGACAGGGGGCTGAATCAGCCCCAGCATTTT.

The chain uses TRBV14 and TRBJ2-2, with D uncertain. The CDR3 contains 15 residues. Germline V gene lookup returns CDR1 SGHDN and CDR2 FVKESK. Trimming stripped 4 bases from V and 4 bases from J, with 13 bases between. CDR3 coding DNA: TGTGCCAGCAGCCCCCCCCCGGCAGGCACCGGGGAGCTGTTTTTT. Its translation is CASSPPPAGTGELFF.

The J gene is TRBJ2-7, the V gene TRBV5-1, with D possibly TRBD2 on 5 matching bases. V lost 2 bases and J lost 3, with 12 bases in between. This CDR3 is 14 amino acids long. The germline V gene encodes CDR1 SGHRS and CDR2 YFSETQ. The CDR3 here is CASSLEGRDYEQYF. The CDR3 bases are TGCGCCAGCAGCTTAGAGGGCAGAGACTACGAGCAGTACTTC.

The chain couples TRBV4-1 to TRBJ2-7, with D unclear. V lost 0 bases, J lost 6 bases, and 9 bases lay in between. The CDR3 sequence is 13 residues long. CDR1 and CDR2 from the germline V gene are MGHRA and YSYEKL. CDR3 sequence (DNA): TGCGCCAGCAGCCAAGAGGGTGTCGGCGAGCAGTACTTC. As protein: CASSQEGVGEQYF.

The V and J genes are TRBV19 and TRBJ2-3, with 7 bases that match TRBD2. The CDR3 runs to 16 residues. V lost 7 bases, J lost 2 bases, and 12 bases stayed unmatched. Germline-derived CDR1 and CDR2 are LNHDA and SQIVND (reference sequence). CDR3 loop: CASTPRGRGPTDTQYF. The CDR3 coding sequence is TGTGCCAGTACCCCGCGGGGGAGGGGTCCCACAGATACGCAGTATTTT.

The J gene is TRBJ1-1, the V gene TRBV6-6; the D is unclear. The ends were cut back, 4 bases at V and 1 base at J, with 10 bases in the middle. CDR1 MNHNY and CDR2 SVGAGI come from the germline V gene (reference sequence). The CDR3 sequence is 14 residues long. The DNA for the CDR3 is TGTGCCAGCAGTTCCCAGAGTAGGAACACTGAAGCTTTCTTT. Encoded protein: CASSSQSRNTEAFF.

This chain links TRBV9 with TRBJ2-5; D is undetermined. Germline V gene data show CDR1 as SGDLS and CDR2 as YYNGEE. Trimming took 0 bases from V and 2 from J, leaving 11 bases between them. This CDR3 region has 15 residues. The CDR3 reads CASSVGPESQETQYF. The CDR3 nucleotides are TGTGCCAGCAGCGTAGGTCCGGAAAGTCAAGAGACCCAGTACTTC.

The chain carries TRBV9 and TRBJ2-2; tentatively, D is TRBD1 (6 bases). The CDR3 loop spans 16 amino acids. With 4 bases removed from V and 0 bases from J, the gap between germline ends came to 13 bases. The germline gives CDR1 SGDLS, CDR2 YYNGEE. Written as DNA, the CDR3 is TGTGCCAGCAGCACCTTAGGACAGTCGAACACCGGGGAGCTGTTTTTT. Translating it yields CASSTLGQSNTGELFF.

This clone was counted once. The chain links TRBV7-9 to TRBJ2-3; TRBD1 might be the D (5 bases). Germline values: CDR1 SEHNR, CDR2 FQNEAQ (reference sequence). This CDR3 region has 14 residues. Trimming removed 4 bases from V and 4 bases from J, with 12 bases in between. CDR3 DNA sequence: TGTGCCAGCAGCTGGCAGGGTGGTCCAGATACGCAGTATTTT. Translating gives CASSWQGGPDTQYF.

The CDR3 coding sequence is TGTGCCAGCAGCCAAGTGGCAACTAGCGGGGAGGGAAGCACAGATACGCAGTATTTT. Encoded protein: CASSQVATSGEGSTDTQYF. V is TRBV4-2 and J is TRBJ2-3; 10 nucleotides match TRBD2. Germline V CDR1 and CDR2: LGHNA, YNFKEQ. The CDR3 contains 19 residues. V lost 1 base, J lost 0 bases, and 10 bases stayed unmatched.

CDR3 protein: CASSVSGTIFLTEAFF. The CDR3 DNA follows: TGTGCCAGCAGTGTCTCCGGGACAATTTTTCTCACTGAAGCTTTCTTT. V is TRBV6-1 and J is TRBJ1-1; TRBD1 might be the D (6 bases). CDR3 size: 16 residues. CDR1 is MNHNS and CDR2 is SASEGT in the germline V gene. V lost 4 bases and J lost 4, with 19 bases in between.

The chain has TRBV7-3 and TRBJ1-2; 7 positions agree with TRBD1. The germline gives CDR1 SGHTA, CDR2 FQGTGA. The ends lost 5 bases at V and 6 bases at J; junction bases unmatched: 15. The length of the CDR3 is 16 residues. The CDR3 loop reads CASSRTREGQADGYTF. DNA of the CDR3: TGTGCCAGCAGCCGCACAAGAGAAGGACAGGCGGATGGCTACACCTTC.

This clone was recorded once. The genes are TRBV19 and TRBJ2-3; TRBD2 aligns across 9 bases. The V segment lost 4 bases and the J segment 6 bases; nucleotides outside the gene matches: 8. Germline V lookup: CDR1 LNHDA, CDR2 SQIVND (reference sequence). The length of the CDR3 is 15 residues. CDR3 coding DNA: TGTGCCAGTAGTAGCCATAGCGGGAGTCGTGATACGCAGTATTTT. It yields the protein CASSSHSGSRDTQYF.

The V call is TRBV2, the J call TRBJ1-4, with 7 bases matching TRBD1. Germline-derived CDR1 and CDR2 are SNHLY and FYNNEI. The ends lost 8 bases at V and 4 bases at J; junction bases unmatched: 7. This CDR3 has 14 amino acids. The CDR3 DNA is TGTGCCAGCGGGGCGGGACAGAATAATGAAAAACTGTTTTTT. As protein: CASGAGQNNEKLFF.

This chain links TRBV7-3 with TRBJ2-7, with 9 nucleotides matching TRBD2. V lost 3 bases to trimming and J lost 0 bases; unmatched junction nucleotides: 3. The germline gives CDR1 SGHTA, CDR2 FQGTGA. This CDR3 comprises 15 residues. DNA of the CDR3: TGTGCCAGCAGCTTCAGCGGGGGGAGCTCCTACGAGCAGTACTTC. The encoded protein is CASSFSGGSSYEQYF.

This clone turned up a few times. V and J are TRBV5-1 and TRBJ1-2; D uncertain. Trimming removed 3 bases from V and 4 bases from J, with 10 bases in between. The CDR3 totals 13 residues. From germline, CDR1 is SGHRS and CDR2 YFSETQ. The CDR3 coding sequence is TGCGCCAGCAGCTCCACTGAGTCCTATGGCTACACCTTC. Residues: CASSSTESYGYTF. Full variable domain (rest looked up from reference TRBV5-1 and TRBJ1-2): KAGVTQTPRYLIKTRGQQVTLSCSPISGHRSVSWYQQTPGQGLQFLFEYFSETQRNKGNFPGRFSGRQFSNSRSEMNVSTLELGDSALYLCASSSTESYGYTFGSGTRLTVV.